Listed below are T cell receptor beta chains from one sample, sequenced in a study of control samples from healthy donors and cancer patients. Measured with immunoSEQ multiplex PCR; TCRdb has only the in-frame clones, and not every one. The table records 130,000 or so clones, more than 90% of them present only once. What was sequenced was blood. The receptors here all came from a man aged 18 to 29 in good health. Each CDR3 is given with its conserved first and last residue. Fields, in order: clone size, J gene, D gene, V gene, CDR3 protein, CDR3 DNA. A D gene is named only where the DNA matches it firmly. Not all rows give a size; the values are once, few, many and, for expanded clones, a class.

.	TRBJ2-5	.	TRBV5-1	CASSPLGGETQYF	TGCGCCAGCAGCCCTCTAGGGGGGGAGACCCAGTACTTC
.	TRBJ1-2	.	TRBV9	CASSRRDMGKYGYTF	TGTGCCAGCAGCCGACGGGACATGGGAAAATATGGCTACACCTTC
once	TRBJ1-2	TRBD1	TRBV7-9	CASSLQGSYGYTF	TGTGCCAGCAGCCTACAGGGGAGCTATGGCTACACCTTC
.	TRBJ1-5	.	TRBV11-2	CASSLGGWSNQPQHF	TGTGCCAGCAGCTTAGGGGGTTGGAGCAATCAGCCCCAGCATTTT
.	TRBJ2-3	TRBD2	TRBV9	CASSPWGGRGTDTQYF	TGTGCCAGCAGCCCTTGGGGGGGAAGGGGCACAGATACGCAGTATTTT
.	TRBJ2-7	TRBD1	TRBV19	CATRGQGFYEQYF	TGTGCCACCAGGGGACAGGGGTTTTACGAGCAGTACTTC
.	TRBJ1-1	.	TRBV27	CASRQGPRIMNTEAFF	TGTGCCAGCAGACAGGGTCCGAGAATTATGAACACTGAAGCTTTCTTT
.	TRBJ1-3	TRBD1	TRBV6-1	CASSAWTGLLISGNTIYF	TGTGCCAGCAGTGCCTGGACAGGTCTCCTTATCTCTGGAAACACCATATATTTT
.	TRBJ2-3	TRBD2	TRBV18	CASSPLGLAGPDTQYF	TGTGCCAGCTCACCACTGGGGTTAGCGGGTCCAGATACGCAGTATTTT
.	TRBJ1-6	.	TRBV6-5	CASSRPNSYNSPLHF	TGTGCCAGCAGCCGCCCTAACTCCTATAATTCACCCCTCCACTTT
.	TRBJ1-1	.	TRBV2	CASIVDSNTEAFF	TGTGCCAGCATAGTAGACTCTAACACTGAAGCTTTCTTT